Sequencing of this TCR beta chain was carried out in a study of shared clonotypes between healthy human individuals. Germline-derived CDR1 and CDR2 are LNHDA and SQIVND (reference sequence). This CDR3 has 14 residues. Trimming pared 11 bases from V and 5 bases from J, leaving 19 bases between. Method: immunoSEQ multiplex PCR; TCRdb's copy keeps in-frame clones and lacks some. The sample contains hundreds of thousands of clones, 90% to 97% of which appear only once. This TCR was recovered from a woman under 40 in good health. Sequencing input: naive CD4+ T cells sorted from blood. Specified subset: CD45RA+ positively selected. V gene TRBV19 combines with J gene TRBJ1-5; tentatively, D is TRBD1 (5 bases). The CDR3 bases are TGTGCCCGGGGGTTGGAGGGCGCGCATCAGCCCCAGCATTTT. Translating it yields CARGLEGAHQPQHF.